The 13 T cell receptor beta chains listed next were all sequenced from one sample in a study of cytomegalovirus exposure and HLA in healthy donors. 13 Jbeta primers and 60 Vbeta primers were used for the PCR. Clones were read by immunoSEQ multiplex PCR, and TCRdb kept only the in-frame ones, dropping some. The sample lists roughly 130,000 clones; around 8.5% were seen once. Material for sequencing was PBMCs. The receptors derive from a man aged 35 to 55 in good health and CMV-seronegative.

This clone appeared a few times. The genes are TRBV6-1 and TRBJ2-7; 9 nucleotides align to TRBD1. The CDR3 contains 14 residues. Germline CDR1 reads MNHNS; CDR2 reads SASEGT. The ends lost 7 bases at V and 2 bases at J; junction bases unmatched: 6. The CDR3 here is CASISGTGTYEQYF. CDR3 DNA sequence: TGTGCCAGCATATCCGGGACAGGGACCTACGAGCAGTACTTC.

CDR3 sequence (DNA): TGTGCCAGCAATTACAACTACCACACCGGGGAGCTGTTTTTT. Translation: CASNYNYHTGELFF. The chain is built from TRBV27 and TRBJ2-2; D not resolved. Per the germline V gene, CDR1 is MNHEY and CDR2 is SMNVEV (reference sequence). The CDR3 has 14 amino acids. Trimming cost V 7 bases and J 3 bases, with 12 bases left between them.

The V and J genes are TRBV7-9 and TRBJ2-1; unclear D gene. From germline, CDR1 is SEHNR and CDR2 FQNEAQ (reference sequence). This CDR3 comprises 11 residues. The ends were cut back, 1 base at V and 7 bases at J, with 2 bases in the middle. CDR3 region: CASSLVNEQFF. CDR3 bases: TGTGCCAGCAGCTTAGTAAATGAGCAGTTCTTC.

This clone occurred a few times. This chain uses TRBV6-1 with TRBJ1-1; tentative D call: TRBD1 (5 bases). The CDR3 runs to 14 residues. CDR1 is MNHNS and CDR2 is SASEGT in the germline V gene. Trimming cost V 6 bases and J 0 bases, with 11 bases left between them. The CDR3 loop is CASRGGGLNTEAFF. The CDR3, as DNA: TGTGCCAGCAGGGGCGGGGGTTTGAACACTGAAGCTTTCTTT.

J is TRBJ2-7 and V is TRBV23-1; the match to TRBD2 covers 14 bases. TRBV23-1 is classed as an ORF, of uncertain function. J was trimmed by 2 bases and V by 3 bases; bases with no gene match: 6. This CDR3 is built from 17 residues. The CDR3 loop is CASSHRLAGGAPYEQYF. For the CDR3, the DNA is TGCGCCAGCAGTCATAGACTAGCGGGGGGGGCCCCCTACGAGCAGTACTTC.

The sample holds a few counts of this clone. V gene TRBV6-6 combines with J gene TRBJ1-5; perhaps TRBD1 as D (5 bases). Trimming removed 8 bases at V and 5 bases at J, with 19 bases between. The CDR3 extends over 15 amino acids. The V gene's germline CDR1 is MNHNY and CDR2 SVGAGI (reference sequence). The CDR3 DNA sequence: TGTGCCAGCCGGTACAGGTCTAATTATGATCAGCCCCAGCATTTT. Protein: CASRYRSNYDQPQHF.

There are a few counts of this clone. The genes are TRBV9 and TRBJ1-6; D perhaps matches TRBD1 (6 bases). Trimming shortened V by 3 bases and J by 5 bases, and 9 bases separated the two germline ends. In germline, CDR1 is SGDLS, CDR2 YYNGEE. The CDR3 runs to 14 residues. The CDR3 region is CASSATGNNSPLHF. Written as DNA, the CDR3 is TGTGCCAGCAGCGCTACAGGGAATAATTCACCCCTCCACTTT.

This clone occurred a few times. The rearrangement joins TRBV5-1 to TRBJ1-3, with 7 bases that match TRBD1. CDR1 SGHRS and CDR2 YFSETQ come from the germline V gene. The CDR3 is 14 residues long. V was clipped by 4 bases and J by 2 bases; unmatched bases: 3. This CDR3 reads CASSVQGTGNTIYF. CDR3 nucleotides: TGCGCCAGCAGCGTACAGGGGACTGGAAACACCATATATTTT.

The CDR3 loop is CAWSVMGRHYGYTF. DNA for the CDR3: TGTGCCTGGAGTGTAATGGGCAGACACTATGGCTACACCTTC. J is TRBJ1-2 and V is TRBV30; D uncertain. Trimming pared 0 bases from V and 3 bases from J, leaving 11 bases between. The length of the CDR3 is 14 residues. Germline V CDR1 and CDR2: GTSNPN, SVGIG (reference sequence). Complete variable domain (other parts from reference TRBV30 and TRBJ1-2): SQTIHQWPATLVQPVGSPLSLECTVEGTSNPNLYWYRQAAGRGLQLLFYSVGIGQISSEVPQNLSASRPQDRQFILSSKKLLLSDSGFYLCAWSVMGRHYGYTFGSGTRLTVV.

This chain uses TRBV7-2 with TRBJ2-7; unclear D gene. The CDR3 consists of 14 residues. Per germline, CDR1 SGHTA and CDR2 FQGNSA. V lost 1 base, J lost 2 bases, and 9 bases lay in between. The CDR3 nucleotides are TGTGCCAGCAGCTTAGTTGGGCCTACCTACGAGCAGTACTTC. This sequence encodes CASSLVGPTYEQYF.

This chain connects TRBV6-6 to TRBJ1-4; D possibly corresponds to TRBD1 (6 bases). The germline gives CDR1 MNHNY, CDR2 SVGAGI (reference sequence). V lost 2 bases and J lost 8, with 15 bases in between. The CDR3 is 15 residues long. Here the CDR3 reads CASSYMGPRGEKLFF. The CDR3 DNA reads TGTGCCAGCAGTTACATGGGGCCGAGGGGGGAAAAACTGTTTTTT.

This clone has a single count. J is TRBJ1-1 and V is TRBV6-5; 7 positions match TRBD1. The J segment lost 10 bases and the V segment lost 7 bases, leaving 9 bases of the junction unmatched. This CDR3 is 12 amino acids long. The germline V gene has CDR1 MNHEY and CDR2 SVGAGI. The CDR3 DNA reads TGTGCCAGCACCCCCTTAGAGGGGGCAGCTTTCTTT. Encoded protein: CASTPLEGAAFF.

This clone has more than one count but fewer than ten. The J gene is TRBJ1-5, the V gene TRBV6-6; 7 positions agree with TRBD1. Germline V gene sequence: CDR1 MNHNY, CDR2 SVGAGI (reference sequence). The length of the CDR3 is 15 residues. Trimming took 4 bases from V and 5 from J; bases not matched to a gene: 8. The DNA of the CDR3 is TGTGCCAGCAGTTCGAGGACAGGATCGCATCAGCCCCAGCATTTT. It is translated as CASSSRTGSHQPQHF.